The rows below give T cell receptor beta chains drawn from one sample of a study of shared clonotypes between healthy human individuals. Clones were sequenced by immunoSEQ multiplex PCR, and TCRdb holds only the in-frame ones, with some missing. The sample lists roughly 720,000 clones, 90% occurring once. Specimen: memory CD8+ T cells from PBMCs. The receptor source for this set is a man aged 18 to 29 in good health. Some clones in this sample may be carry-over from other donors' samples. CDR3s include the opening cysteine and the closing phenylalanine or tryptophan. Each record gives: V gene, D gene, J gene, clone size, CDR3 DNA, CDR3 protein. The D gene is left open where the match is weak. Clone size is shown for a subset of rows, as once, few, many or a class of expanded clone.

V gene: TRBV7-2; D gene: -; J gene: TRBJ1-2; clone size: -; CDR3 DNA: TGTGCCAGCAGCGCGGACCTATTCTATGGCTACACCTTC; CDR3 protein: CASSADLFYGYTF
V gene: TRBV28; D gene: -; J gene: TRBJ2-1; clone size: once; CDR3 DNA: TGTGCCAGCAGTTTGGATCCGGACCTGTCGAATGAGCAGTTCTTC; CDR3 protein: CASSLDPDLSNEQFF
V gene: TRBV4-1; D gene: TRBD1; J gene: TRBJ1-4; clone size: -; CDR3 DNA: TGCGCCAGCAGCACCCGACAGGGTGAAAAACTGTTTTTT; CDR3 protein: CASSTRQGEKLFF
V gene: TRBV2; D gene: -; J gene: TRBJ1-1; clone size: -; CDR3 DNA: TGTGCCAGCAGCGCTTTCGGGGTAAATGTTCTGATGAACACTGAAGCTTTCTTT; CDR3 protein: CASSAFGVNVLMNTEAFF
V gene: TRBV27; D gene: -; J gene: TRBJ2-7; clone size: -; CDR3 DNA: TGTGCCATTCGGGGACTCGGCTCCTACGAGCAGTACTTC; CDR3 protein: CAIRGLGSYEQYF
V gene: TRBV5-1; D gene: -; J gene: TRBJ2-5; clone size: -; CDR3 DNA: TGCGCCAGCAGAAGCGGTTCGGAGGAGACCCAGTACTTC; CDR3 protein: CASRSGSEETQYF
V gene: TRBV5-1; D gene: -; J gene: TRBJ2-7; clone size: -; CDR3 DNA: TGCGCCAGCAGCTTGGACACAGGTACTTCCTACGAGCAGTACTTC; CDR3 protein: CASSLDTGTSYEQYF
V gene: TRBV2; D gene: -; J gene: TRBJ1-2; clone size: -; CDR3 DNA: TGTGCCAGCAGGGGGCCGACCTATGGCTACACCTTC; CDR3 protein: CASRGPTYGYTF
V gene: TRBV15; D gene: -; J gene: TRBJ1-1; clone size: few; CDR3 DNA: TGTGCCACCAGCAGAGCTCGATACACTGAAGCTTTCTTT; CDR3 protein: CATSRARYTEAFF
V gene: TRBV29-1; D gene: -; J gene: TRBJ2-3; clone size: -; CDR3 DNA: TGCAGCGCTTACAGGTTTTCCACAGATACGCAGTATTTT; CDR3 protein: CSAYRFSTDTQYF